Shown below are 22 T cell receptor beta chains from a single sample sequenced in a study of beta chain features in type 1 diabetes. Study-level findings and limits: There was a moderate but significant shortening of TCRB CDR3s in all four CD4+ subsets of Type 1 diabetes patients.

Expressed TCRB transcripts were sequenced after all isolated RNA was converted to cDNA. Repertoires were generated with immunoSEQ multiplex PCR, while TCRdb's copy carries only in-frame clones and drops some. The sample includes about 640,000 clones, under 15% of them seen just once. For these TCRs, the target antigens are not known. Specimen: naive CD4+ T cells from blood. The receptors derive from a man aged 30 to 39 with type 1 diabetes.

This clone was detected only a few times. The gene calls are TRBV7-2 and TRBJ2-1; weak D call: TRBD2 (6 bases). V lost 3 bases and J 5 bases, leaving 11 bases between the germline ends. The CDR3 spans 14 residues. The germline gives CDR1 SGHTA, CDR2 FQGNSA. DNA of the CDR3: TGTGCCAGCAGCTTTCCGGGAGAACACAATGAGCAGTTCTTC. It specifies CASSFPGEHNEQFF.

The chain couples TRBV25-1 to TRBJ2-5; D is unclear. This CDR3 region has 12 residues. V was pared by 7 bases and J by 0 bases, with 6 bases between. Germline V lookup: CDR1 MGHDK, CDR2 SYGVNS. As DNA, the CDR3 is TGTGCCAGCAAGGCGTACCAAGAGACCCAGTACTTC. Translated: CASKAYQETQYF.

This clone was seen more than once but under ten times. The V and J genes are TRBV13 and TRBJ2-2; 14 nucleotides align to TRBD2. The V segment lost 2 bases and the J segment 3 bases; nucleotides outside the gene matches: 2. The CDR3 runs to 17 residues. Germline V gives CDR1 PRHDT, CDR2 FYEKMQ (reference sequence). CDR3 nucleotides: TGTGCCAGCAGCTTACGGACTAGCGGGGGGCACACCGGGGAGCTGTTTTTT. As protein: CASSLRTSGGHTGELFF.

V usage is TRBV6-5 and J usage is TRBJ2-7, with no clear D. Germline V gene lookup returns CDR1 MNHEY and CDR2 SVGAGI. The V gene lost 2 bases and the J gene lost 13 bases, with 12 bases spanning the gap. The CDR3 contains 11 residues. For the CDR3, the DNA is TGTGCCAGCAGTTACGAGTCCGTTAACTACTTC. As protein: CASSYESVNYF.

Only a few counts were recorded for this clone. V and J are TRBV7-9 and TRBJ2-5; 10 bases are shared with TRBD1. The CDR3 has 15 residues. V lost 3 bases to trimming and J lost 3 bases; unmatched junction nucleotides: 4. Germline CDR1 reads SEHNR; CDR2 reads FQNEAQ (reference sequence). In DNA, the CDR3 is TGTGCCAGCAGCTTGTCCGGGACAGGGGAAGAGACCCAGTACTTC. Translated, it gives CASSLSGTGEETQYF.

The chain joins TRBV5-4 to TRBJ2-2; maybe TRBD2 (5 bases). Looked up from germline, CDR1 is SGHNT and CDR2 is YYREEE (reference sequence). CDR3 length: 14 amino acids. The ends were cut back, 4 bases at V and 5 bases at J, with 12 bases in the middle. The CDR3 bases are TGTGCCAGCAGCCTCCGGGATCCGACCGGGGAGCTGTTTTTT. Protein product: CASSLRDPTGELFF.

This sequence joins TRBV7-3 and TRBJ1-3, with 9 bases aligning to TRBD1. This CDR3 is built from 16 residues. Looked up from germline, CDR1 is SGHTA and CDR2 is FQGTGA. J gave up 0 bases and V 5 bases, and 5 bases lay outside the gene matches. The CDR3 region is CASSPGQGVSGNTIYF. The CDR3 DNA sequence: TGTGCCAGCAGCCCGGGACAGGGAGTCTCTGGAAACACCATATATTTT.

In this sample, this clone turned up a few times. The chain carries TRBV19 and TRBJ2-5; tentatively, D is TRBD1 or TRBD2 (5 bases each). Germline-derived CDR1 and CDR2 are LNHDA and SQIVND (reference sequence). This CDR3 has 15 amino acids. Trimming took off 4 bases at V and 0 bases at J, with 12 bases between the two ends. The CDR3, as DNA: TGTGCCAGTAGTACGACCGGGACGTACCAAGAGACCCAGTACTTC. This sequence encodes CASSTTGTYQETQYF.

This clone has only a few counts. V gene TRBV4-1 combines with J gene TRBJ1-2, with D unclear. From germline, CDR1 is MGHRA and CDR2 YSYEKL. The CDR3 runs to 15 residues. The ends were cut back, 1 base at V and 5 bases at J, with 14 bases in the middle. CDR3 DNA: TGCGCCAGCAGCCAAGCCCCGACGTCACAGTATGGCTACACCTTC. This sequence encodes CASSQAPTSQYGYTF.

The chain employs TRBV9 and TRBJ2-7; D remains ambiguous. CDR3 length: 12 residues. Between the trimmed V and J ends, which lost 0 bases and 6 bases, there was a span of 7 bases. Germline loops: CDR1 SGDLS, CDR2 YYNGEE. In DNA, the CDR3 is TGTGCCAGCAGCGTAGAGTTGGGCGAGCAGTACTTC. Translation gives CASSVELGEQYF.

This clone was counted between two and nine times. The V gene is TRBV5-1, the J gene TRBJ2-3; perhaps TRBD1 as D (7 bases). This CDR3 region has 15 residues. Germline loops: CDR1 SGHRS, CDR2 YFSETQ. V gave up 3 bases and J gave up 4 bases, with 15 bases separating them. CDR3 protein: CASSSRGTVPDTQYF. As DNA, the CDR3 is TGCGCCAGCAGCTCCCGCGGGACAGTGCCAGATACGCAGTATTTT.

The chain recombines TRBV5-1 with TRBJ2-7; 8 bases match TRBD2. The CDR3 is 12 amino acids. V lost 5 bases, J lost 4 bases, and 2 bases stayed unmatched. Germline CDR1 SGHRS, CDR2 YFSETQ. The chain's CDR3 is CASSRGGYEQYF. The CDR3 DNA reads as TGCGCCAGCAGTCGCGGGGGGTACGAGCAGTACTTC.

This clone was counted between two and nine times. This chain joins TRBV6-5 and TRBJ2-4; the D call may be TRBD1 or TRBD2 (6 bases each). Germline CDR1 reads MNHEY; CDR2 reads SVGAGI. Trimming stripped 0 bases from V and 7 bases from J, with 13 bases between. The CDR3 runs to 15 residues. In DNA form, the CDR3 reads TGTGCCAGCAGTTACTCGGGGGCTGGGGGGAACATTCAGTACTTC. This codes for CASSYSGAGGNIQYF.

This rearrangement joins TRBV7-9 to TRBJ1-2; 7 bases fit TRBD1. The J segment lost 12 bases and the V segment lost 5 bases, leaving 15 bases of the junction unmatched. Germline lookup yields CDR1 SEHNR and CDR2 FQNEAQ (reference sequence). The CDR3 totals 14 residues. CDR3 protein: CASSPYGQVEAHTF. Written as DNA, the CDR3 is TGTGCCAGCAGCCCATACGGACAGGTGGAGGCCCACACCTTC.

This clone was counted only a few times. This chain connects TRBV6-6 to TRBJ2-5; D not certain. The CDR3 spans 12 residues. Trimming took off 6 bases at V and 1 base at J, with 6 bases between the two ends. The germline V gene has CDR1 MNHNY and CDR2 SVGAGI (reference sequence). This CDR3 reads CASSGSQETQYF. The CDR3 region has the DNA TGTGCCAGCAGCGGGTCCCAAGAGACCCAGTACTTC.

The chain employs TRBV29-1 and TRBJ1-1, with D maybe TRBD1 (5 bases). The V end was cut by 0 bases, the J end by 0 bases, with 17 bases between. The CDR3 consists of 17 residues. The germline V gene has CDR1 SQVTM and CDR2 ANQGSEA. CDR3 residues: CSVEDLIGVGVNTEAFF. The CDR3 bases are TGCAGCGTTGAAGATTTGATAGGGGTGGGAGTGAACACTGAAGCTTTCTTT.

The chain carries TRBV6-5 and TRBJ2-7, with TRBD1 identical over 8 bases. CDR3 length: 15 residues. Germline loops: CDR1 MNHEY, CDR2 SVGAGI. V shed 5 bases, J shed 3 bases, and the junction held 9 bases outside the gene matches. CDR3 protein: CASSAEGTGRYEQYF. The CDR3 coding sequence is TGTGCCAGCAGTGCAGAAGGGACAGGTCGCTACGAGCAGTACTTC.

V usage is TRBV7-2 and J usage is TRBJ2-1, with 8 bases identical to TRBD1. This CDR3 comprises 15 residues. With 6 bases clipped from V and 3 bases from J, the junction kept 7 bases outside the gene matches. The V gene's germline CDR1 is SGHTA and CDR2 FQGNSA. The CDR3 protein is CASREGTGVYNEQFF. For the CDR3, the DNA is TGTGCCAGCAGAGAGGGGACAGGAGTCTACAATGAGCAGTTCTTC.

The chain couples TRBV6-6 to TRBJ1-2; D call uncertain. Germline CDR1 is MNHNY and CDR2 is SVGAGI (reference sequence). The CDR3 runs to 11 residues. The V end lost 6 bases, the J end lost 6 bases, and 8 bases lay between the germline ends. The CDR3, as DNA: TGTGCCAGCAGCCCTGGAAATGGCTACACCTTC. Its protein is CASSPGNGYTF.

This clone occurred a few times. V gene TRBV30 combines with J gene TRBJ2-7, with D tentatively TRBD2 (5 bases). This CDR3 comprises 15 residues. V was cut by 3 bases and J by 4 bases, with 19 bases left in between. Germline-derived CDR1 and CDR2 are GTSNPN and SVGIG (reference sequence). CDR3 DNA: TGTGCCTGGAGGGCACCCGGCATCGAGGGTTACGAGCAGTACTTC. Its protein is CAWRAPGIEGYEQYF.

This clone was seen a handful of times. The V call is TRBV6-6, the J call TRBJ2-5; TRBD1 aligns across 8 bases. From germline, CDR1 is MNHNY and CDR2 SVGAGI (reference sequence). The CDR3 spans 16 residues. With 6 bases clipped from V and 2 bases from J, the junction kept 11 bases outside the gene matches. CDR3 coding DNA: TGTGCCAGCAGACACGGGACCGGGACAGGACAAGAGACCCAGTACTTC. Translating gives CASRHGTGTGQETQYF.

The chain combines TRBV10-3 with TRBJ1-1, with no clear D. Germline V CDR1 and CDR2: ENHRY, SYGVKD. V lost 4 bases, J lost 0 bases, and 15 bases lay in between. The CDR3 loop spans 16 amino acids. The CDR3 spells CAISAEAETLNTEAFF. The CDR3 nucleotides are TGTGCCATCAGTGCCGAGGCAGAGACTTTGAACACTGAAGCTTTCTTT.